These 28 T cell receptor beta chains were sequenced from one sample in a study of blood T cell repertoires in COVID-19. Sequencing used immunoSEQ multiplex PCR; TCRdb keeps in-frame clones, though not all of them. The sample holds roughly 180,000 clones, roughly nine tenths seen once. Input material: PBMCs or T cells enriched from blood (not recorded which). The receptors were gathered from a young woman who had recovered from COVID-19.

This chain connects TRBV29-1 to TRBJ2-7; weak D call: TRBD1 (5 bases). Looked up from germline, CDR1 is SQVTM and CDR2 is ANQGSEA. V was shortened by 5 bases and J by 3 bases, with 8 bases between the two germline ends. The CDR3 loop spans 11 amino acids. In DNA, the CDR3 is TGCAGCGTTAGCGACAGCTACGAGCAGTACTTC. Translation: CSVSDSYEQYF.

The chain employs TRBV7-8 and TRBJ2-1; 9 bases agree with TRBD2. The CDR3 has 17 amino acids. Germline CDR1 SGHVS, CDR2 FQNEAQ. The junction had 14 bases not matched to a gene; V was cut back by 4 bases and J by 7 bases. CDR3 sequence (DNA): TGTGCCAGCAGCTCGCGTAGCGGGAGTCGGTCGAGTAATGAGCAGTTCTTC. Protein product: CASSSRSGSRSSNEQFF.

This chain uses TRBV25-1 with TRBJ1-2, with D uncertain. The V end was cut by 1 base, the J end by 8 bases, with 14 bases between. This CDR3 is built from 14 residues. Germline V gene lookup returns CDR1 MGHDK and CDR2 SYGVNS. CDR3 DNA sequence: TGTGCCAGCAGTGAATGGGAGAAGGGTAAAGGCTACACCTTC. Its translation is CASSEWEKGKGYTF.

The chain employs TRBV5-1 and TRBJ2-7; 8 bases are shared with TRBD2. In germline, CDR1 is SGHRS, CDR2 YFSETQ. V lost 4 bases, J lost 0 bases, and 12 bases stayed unmatched. The CDR3 runs 17 residues. CDR3 coding DNA: TGCGCCAGCAGCCCGGACGGGGAGCGGGGGAGCTCCTACGAGCAGTACTTC. It yields the protein CASSPDGERGSSYEQYF.

The chain carries TRBV13 and TRBJ1-1; perhaps TRBD1 as D (6 bases). Per germline, CDR1 PRHDT and CDR2 FYEKMQ (reference sequence). The ends were cut back, 6 bases at V and 4 bases at J, with 12 bases in the middle. The CDR3 is 13 amino acids. CDR3 nucleotide sequence: TGTGCCAGCAGGGCAGGGGCCACCACTGAAGCTTTCTTT. Translating it yields CASRAGATTEAFF.

This clone showed up just a few times. The rearrangement joins TRBV19 to TRBJ1-4, with 7 bases that match TRBD1. The CDR3 has 13 amino acids. The V gene end was trimmed by 4 bases and the J gene end by 5 bases; junction bases not matched to a gene: 1. In germline, CDR1 is LNHDA, CDR2 SQIVND (reference sequence). The CDR3 loop is CASSTRGNEKLFF. CDR3 nucleotides: TGTGCCAGTAGTACCAGGGGGAATGAAAAACTGTTTTTT.

The table lists this clone with a count of one. This chain uses TRBV29-1 with TRBJ2-3; 14 nucleotides line up with TRBD2. The CDR3 length is 18 residues. V gave up 7 bases and J gave up 4 bases; unmatched junction bases: 16. The germline V gene encodes CDR1 SQVTM and CDR2 ANQGSEA. The CDR3 here is CSGLEGTSGRSYSDTQYF. The CDR3 DNA sequence: TGCAGCGGTCTGGAGGGGACTAGCGGGAGATCGTACTCAGATACGCAGTATTTT.

The gene calls are TRBV30 and TRBJ1-1; the D gene is possibly TRBD1 (5 bases). This CDR3 has 13 residues. Germline V CDR1 and CDR2: GTSNPN, SVGIG (reference sequence). V lost 2 bases to trimming and J lost 1 base, with 8 bases between them. The chain's CDR3 is CAWSQTANTEAFF. The CDR3 bases are TGTGCCTGGAGTCAGACAGCGAACACTGAAGCTTTCTTT.

The rearrangement uses TRBV7-3 and TRBJ2-1; the D is unclear. The CDR3 has 15 residues. Trimming took 5 bases from V and 0 from J, leaving 11 bases between them. The V gene's germline CDR1 is SGHTA and CDR2 FQGTGA. CDR3 DNA sequence: TGTGCCAGCAGCCAGACACGAAGCTCCTACAATGAGCAGTTCTTC. Translated, it gives CASSQTRSSYNEQFF.

The gene calls are TRBV24-1 and TRBJ1-1; 9 positions agree with TRBD1. This CDR3 is built from 15 residues. Germline loops: CDR1 KGHDR, CDR2 SFDVKD. The V segment lost 7 bases and the J segment 1 base; nucleotides outside the gene matches: 6. The CDR3 coding sequence is TGTGCCACCAGATCGCCGGGACAGGGGAACACTGAAGCTTTCTTT. Translating gives CATRSPGQGNTEAFF.

The genes are TRBV5-4 and TRBJ2-3, with 8 bases fitting TRBD1. Per germline, CDR1 SGHNT and CDR2 YYREEE (reference sequence). The CDR3 spans 16 residues. J gave up 3 bases and V 4 bases, and 10 bases lay outside the gene matches. The CDR3 nucleotides read TGTGCCAGCAGCCCCGGACAGGGTCGAGGGACAGATACGCAGTATTTT. It codes for CASSPGQGRGTDTQYF.

This clone was counted once. The V call is TRBV27, the J call TRBJ2-1; TRBD2 aligns across 9 bases. The germline V gene has CDR1 MNHEY and CDR2 SMNVEV (reference sequence). V dropped 2 bases and J dropped 7; count of bases not matched to a gene: 9. The CDR3 runs to 16 residues. The CDR3, as DNA: TGTGCCAGCAGTTTAATAATCGCGGGAGGGGTTAATGAGCAGTTCTTC. As protein: CASSLIIAGGVNEQFF.

The genes are TRBV30 and TRBJ1-5, with D unclear. The germline V gene has CDR1 GTSNPN and CDR2 SVGIG (reference sequence). Trimming shortened V by 4 bases and J by 6 bases, and 10 bases separated the two germline ends. The CDR3 sequence is 12 residues long. The CDR3 DNA sequence: TGTGCCTGGAACAGAGGGATTCAGCCCCAGCATTTT. Translated: CAWNRGIQPQHF.

The J gene is TRBJ1-3, the V gene TRBV7-8, with unresolved D. CDR1 and CDR2 from the germline V gene are SGHVS and FQNEAQ. V gave up 2 bases and J gave up 2 bases, with 10 bases separating them. The CDR3 is 15 amino acids. The CDR3 region is CASSLSRTAGNTIYF. DNA for the CDR3: TGTGCCAGCAGCTTAAGCCGGACTGCTGGAAACACCATATATTTT.

This clone has just one count. The rearrangement uses TRBV7-2 and TRBJ1-1; D remains unclear. The CDR3 covers 13 residues. Looked up from germline, CDR1 is SGHTA and CDR2 is FQGNSA. Trimming cost V 4 bases and J 6 bases, with 12 bases left between them. CDR3 sequence (DNA): TGTGCCAGCAGCTCCCCTCTGGTAGCTGAAGCTTTCTTT. It codes for CASSSPLVAEAFF.

The chain carries TRBV18 and TRBJ2-3; D gene ambiguous. V was shortened by 4 bases and J by 0 bases, with 11 bases between the two germline ends. The CDR3 covers 15 residues. Germline values: CDR1 KGHSH, CDR2 LQKENI. The CDR3 nucleotides are TGTGCCAGCTCACAGCGAGATTCAAGCACAGATACGCAGTATTTT. Protein sequence: CASSQRDSSTDTQYF. Drawing the rest from reference TRBV18 and TRBJ2-3, the complete variable domain is NAGVMQNPRHLVRRRGQEARLRCSPMKGHSHVYWYRQLPEEGLKFMVYLQKENIIDESGMPKERFSAEFPKEGPSILRIQQVVRGDSAAYFCASSQRDSSTDTQYFGPGTRLTVL.

The chain has TRBV7-9 and TRBJ1-3, with unresolved D. Germline CDR1 reads SEHNR; CDR2 reads FQNEAQ (reference sequence). The V end lost 5 bases, the J end lost 0 bases, and 14 bases lay between the germline ends. There are 16 residues in the CDR3. The CDR3 DNA follows: TGTGCCAGCAGCAAACAGACCGACCTCTCTGGAAACACCATATATTTT. It codes for CASSKQTDLSGNTIYF.

V usage is TRBV5-4 and J usage is TRBJ1-2, with D unclear. V was pared by 4 bases and J by 2 bases, with 15 bases between. This CDR3 has 15 amino acids. CDR1 SGHNT and CDR2 YYREEE come from the germline V gene (reference sequence). The CDR3 nucleotides read TGTGCCAGCAGCCCACCCGGGATGGGAAACTATGGCTACACCTTC. The encoded protein is CASSPPGMGNYGYTF.

The chain is built from TRBV12-5 and TRBJ1-3; 9 nucleotides match TRBD1. The CDR3 runs 17 residues. V shed 1 base and J 2 bases; nucleotides not matched to a gene: 6. Per germline, CDR1 LGHNT and CDR2 FRNRAP. The CDR3 region has the DNA TGTGCTAGTGGTTTGGGGGACAGGGTCCTCACTGGAAACACCATATATTTT. Encoded protein: CASGLGDRVLTGNTIYF.

V and J are TRBV6-1 and TRBJ1-1; D is unresolved. This CDR3 spans 13 amino acids. CDR1 and CDR2 from the germline V gene are MNHNS and SASEGT. Trimming left V 2 bases short and J 7 bases short, with 11 bases between. The CDR3 sequence: CASSESRRFEAFF. The CDR3, as DNA: TGTGCCAGCAGTGAATCCCGGCGGTTTGAAGCTTTCTTT.

The V gene is TRBV19, the J gene TRBJ1-5, with D tentatively TRBD1 (5 bases). Germline CDR1 is LNHDA and CDR2 is SQIVND (reference sequence). CDR3 length: 15 amino acids. The ends were cut back, 3 bases at V and 7 bases at J, with 16 bases in the middle. This CDR3 is CASSITAGGRQPQHF. The CDR3 nucleotides read TGTGCCAGTAGTATCACCGCGGGGGGACGACAGCCCCAGCATTTT.

This chain connects TRBV7-2 to TRBJ1-2, with 7 bases aligning to TRBD1. The CDR3 runs 14 residues. Per germline, CDR1 SGHTA and CDR2 FQGNSA. V trimming: 0 bases; J trimming: 4 bases; junction bases outside the gene matches: 2. The CDR3 DNA is TGTGCCAGCAGCTTAGCCGGGGACAGCTATGGCTACACCTTC. Translating it yields CASSLAGDSYGYTF.

This chain connects TRBV9 to TRBJ1-4; D might be TRBD1 (6 bases). Germline CDR1 is SGDLS and CDR2 is YYNGEE. The CDR3 is made up of 14 amino acids. V was cut by 6 bases and J by 7 bases, with 16 bases left in between. Here the CDR3 reads CASTRDTRSEKLFF. Written as DNA, the CDR3 is TGTGCCAGCACCCGGGACACCCGAAGTGAAAAACTGTTTTTT.

The chain recombines TRBV5-8 with TRBJ1-1, with 7 bases that match TRBD1. Germline V gene data show CDR1 as SGHTS and CDR2 as YDEGEE. Trimming cost V 3 bases and J 0 bases; bases outside gene matches: 5. The CDR3 contains 15 residues. DNA of the CDR3: TGTGCCAGCAGCTGGACCGGGACAGTGAACACTGAAGCTTTCTTT. This gives the protein CASSWTGTVNTEAFF.

The chain carries TRBV6-5 and TRBJ2-1, with 8 bases lining up with TRBD2. Germline CDR1 and CDR2: MNHEY and SVGAGI. The junction had 4 bases not matched to a gene; V was cut back by 2 bases and J by 7 bases. The CDR3 is made up of 14 amino acids. CDR3: CASSYAGGKNEQFF. The DNA for the CDR3 is TGTGCCAGCAGTTACGCGGGGGGCAAAAATGAGCAGTTCTTC.

The rearrangement joins TRBV6-5 to TRBJ2-7; 10 bases map to TRBD1. Germline trimming cut 2 bases from V and 4 bases from J; bases unmatched to any gene: 5. Germline loops: CDR1 MNHEY, CDR2 SVGAGI. The CDR3 runs to 15 residues. CDR3 DNA: TGTGCCAGCAGTTACAACCGGGACAGGGGATACGAGCAGTACTTC. Amino acids: CASSYNRDRGYEQYF.

The rearrangement links TRBV19 to TRBJ1-4; weak D call: TRBD1 (5 bases). V lost 3 bases and J 4 bases, leaving 9 bases between the germline ends. CDR3 length: 14 amino acids. Germline lookup yields CDR1 LNHDA and CDR2 SQIVND (reference sequence). The CDR3 loop reads CASSIPGLNEKLFF. The DNA for the CDR3 is TGTGCCAGTAGTATCCCGGGACTTAATGAAAAACTGTTTTTT.

This chain joins TRBV5-1 and TRBJ2-2, with D hard to call. From germline, CDR1 is SGHRS and CDR2 YFSETQ. The CDR3 totals 15 residues. Trimming shortened V by 1 base and J by 0 bases, and 7 bases separated the two germline ends. The CDR3 coding sequence is TGCGCCAGCAGCTTGATTTTCTCGAACACCGGGGAGCTGTTTTTT. Protein: CASSLIFSNTGELFF.